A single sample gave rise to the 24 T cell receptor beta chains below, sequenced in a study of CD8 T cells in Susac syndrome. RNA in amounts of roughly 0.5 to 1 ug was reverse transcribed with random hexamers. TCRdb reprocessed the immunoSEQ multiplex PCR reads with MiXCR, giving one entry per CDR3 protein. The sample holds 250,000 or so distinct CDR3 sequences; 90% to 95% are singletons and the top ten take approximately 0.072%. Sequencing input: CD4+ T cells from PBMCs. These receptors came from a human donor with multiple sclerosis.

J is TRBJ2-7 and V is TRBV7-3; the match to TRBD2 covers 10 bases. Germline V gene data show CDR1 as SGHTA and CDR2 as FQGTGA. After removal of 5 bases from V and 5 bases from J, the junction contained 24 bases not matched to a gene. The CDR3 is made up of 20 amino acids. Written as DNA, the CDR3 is TGTGCCAGCAGCCTCCACATGTGGAGTTGTGTACGGCTAGCGGGAGACGAGCAGTACGTC. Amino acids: CASSLHMWSCVRLAGDEQYV.

The CDR3: CAISRDGSNTEAFF. The CDR3 nucleotides are TGTGCCATCTCCCGGGACGGATCTAACACTGAAGCTTTCTTT. V gene TRBV10-3 combines with J gene TRBJ1-1, with D possibly being TRBD1 (5 bases). Germline V gene sequence: CDR1 ENHRY, CDR2 SYGVKD. This CDR3 comprises 14 residues. Trimming took 8 bases from V and 2 from J, leaving 15 bases between them.

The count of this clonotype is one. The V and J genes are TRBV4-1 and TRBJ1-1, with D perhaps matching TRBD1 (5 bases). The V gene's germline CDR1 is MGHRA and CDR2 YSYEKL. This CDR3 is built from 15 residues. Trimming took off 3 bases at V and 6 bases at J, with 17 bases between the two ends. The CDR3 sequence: CASSHLKGKGSEAFF. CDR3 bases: TGCGCCAGCAGCCATCTAAAGGGGAAAGGGTCTGAAGCTTTCTTT.

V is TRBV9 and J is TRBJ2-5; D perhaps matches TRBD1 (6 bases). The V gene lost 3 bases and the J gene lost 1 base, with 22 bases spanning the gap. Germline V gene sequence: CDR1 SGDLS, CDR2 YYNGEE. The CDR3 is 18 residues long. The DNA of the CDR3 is TGTGCCAGCAGCGCAGGTCAGGGGTGGTATCGTGTCCAAGAGACCCAGTACTTC. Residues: CASSAGQGWYRVQETQYF. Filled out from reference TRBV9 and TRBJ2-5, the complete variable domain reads DSGVTQTPKHLITATGQRVTLRCSPRSGDLSVYWYQQSLDQGLQFLIQYYNGEERAKGNILERFSAQQFPDLHSELNLSSLELGDSALYFCASSAGQGWYRVQETQYFGPGTRLLVL.

CDR3 DNA sequence: TGTGCCAGCAGTGAAATGTGGGGCTCGGGTAATGAGCAGTTCTTC. Its protein product is CASSEMWGSGNEQFF. This chain uses TRBV6-1 with TRBJ2-1, with a weak D call TRBD1 (5 bases). The ends were cut back, 2 bases at V and 7 bases at J, with 15 bases in the middle. From germline, CDR1 is MNHNS and CDR2 SASEGT. The CDR3 totals 15 residues.

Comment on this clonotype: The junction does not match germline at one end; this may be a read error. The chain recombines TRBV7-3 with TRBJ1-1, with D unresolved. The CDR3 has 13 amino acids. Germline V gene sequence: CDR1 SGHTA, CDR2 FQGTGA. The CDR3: CASSLNGNTEAFF. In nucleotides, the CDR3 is TGTGCCAGCAGTTTAAACGGGAACACTGAAGCTTTCTTT.

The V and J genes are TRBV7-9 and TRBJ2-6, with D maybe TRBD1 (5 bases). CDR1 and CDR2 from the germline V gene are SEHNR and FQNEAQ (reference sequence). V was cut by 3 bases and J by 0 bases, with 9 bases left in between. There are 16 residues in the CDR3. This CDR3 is CASSLGDSSGANVLTF. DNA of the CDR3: TGTGCCAGCAGCTTGGGCGACAGCTCTGGGGCCAACGTCCTGACTTTC.

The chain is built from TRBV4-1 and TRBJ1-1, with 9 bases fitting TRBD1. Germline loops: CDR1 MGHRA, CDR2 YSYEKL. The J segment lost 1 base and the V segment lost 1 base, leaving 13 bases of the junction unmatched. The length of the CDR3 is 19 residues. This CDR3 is CASSQVRDRADWTNTEAFF. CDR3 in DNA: TGCGCCAGCAGCCAAGTTCGGGACAGGGCTGACTGGACGAACACTGAAGCTTTCTTT.

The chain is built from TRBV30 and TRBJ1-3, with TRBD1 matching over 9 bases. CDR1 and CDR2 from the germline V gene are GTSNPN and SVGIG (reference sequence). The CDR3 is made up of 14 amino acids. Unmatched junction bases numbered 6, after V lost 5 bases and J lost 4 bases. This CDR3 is CAWGTGPKGNTIYF. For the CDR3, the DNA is TGTGCCTGGGGGACAGGGCCCAAGGGAAACACCATATATTTT.

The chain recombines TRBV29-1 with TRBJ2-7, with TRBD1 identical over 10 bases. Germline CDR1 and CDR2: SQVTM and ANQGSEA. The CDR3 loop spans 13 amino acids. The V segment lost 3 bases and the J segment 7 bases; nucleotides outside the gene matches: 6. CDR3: CSVDGTGVGEQYF. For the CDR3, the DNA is TGCAGCGTTGACGGGACAGGGGTTGGGGAGCAGTACTTC.

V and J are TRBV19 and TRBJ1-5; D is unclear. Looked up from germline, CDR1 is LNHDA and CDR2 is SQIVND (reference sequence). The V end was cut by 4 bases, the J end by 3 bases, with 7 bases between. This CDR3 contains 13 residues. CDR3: CASSTQVNQPQHF. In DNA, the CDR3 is TGTGCCAGTAGTACCCAAGTCAATCAGCCCCAGCATTTT.

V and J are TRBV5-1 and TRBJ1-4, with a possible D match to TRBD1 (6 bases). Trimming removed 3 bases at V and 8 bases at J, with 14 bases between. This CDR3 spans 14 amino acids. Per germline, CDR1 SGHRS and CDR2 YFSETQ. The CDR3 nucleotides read TGCGCCAGCAGCTCCGACGGGGGCCGGGAAAAACTGTTTTTT. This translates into CASSSDGGREKLFF.

CDR3 bases: TGTGCCAGCTTCCCCCGGGCAGGTCAGGGCACCGGGGAGCTGTTTTTT. It translates to CASFPRAGQGTGELFF. This rearrangement joins TRBV2 to TRBJ2-2; D is possibly TRBD1 (5 bases). In germline, CDR1 is SNHLY, CDR2 FYNNEI. This CDR3 is built from 16 residues. V dropped 8 bases and J dropped 4 bases, with 20 bases sitting between them.

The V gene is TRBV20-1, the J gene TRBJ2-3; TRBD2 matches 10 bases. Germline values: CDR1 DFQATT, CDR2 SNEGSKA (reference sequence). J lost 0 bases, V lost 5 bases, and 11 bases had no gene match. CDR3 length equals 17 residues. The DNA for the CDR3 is TGCAGTGCTGCCGTAGCGGGGGGCCCTTCTAGCACAGATACGCAGTATTTT. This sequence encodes CSAAVAGGPSSTDTQYF.

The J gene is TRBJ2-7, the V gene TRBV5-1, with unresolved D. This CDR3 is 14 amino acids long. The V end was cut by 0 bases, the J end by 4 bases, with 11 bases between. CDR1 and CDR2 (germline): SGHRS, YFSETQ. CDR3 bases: TGCGCCAGCAGCTTGGAACTACCCATATACGAGCAGTACGTC. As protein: CASSLELPIYEQYV.

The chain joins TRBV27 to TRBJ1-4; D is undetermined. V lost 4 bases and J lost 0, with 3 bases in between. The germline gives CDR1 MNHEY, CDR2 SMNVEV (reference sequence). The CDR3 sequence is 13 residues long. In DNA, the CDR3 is TGTGCCAGCAGTTCTTCAACTAATGAAAAACTGTTTTTT. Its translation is CASSSSTNEKLFF. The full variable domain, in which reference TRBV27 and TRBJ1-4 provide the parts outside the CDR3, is EAQVTQNPRYLITVTGKKLTVTCSQNMNHEYMSWYRQDPGLGLRQIYYSMNVEVTDKGDVPEGYKVSRKEKRNFPLILESPSPNQTSLYFCASSSSTNEKLFFGSGTQLSVL.

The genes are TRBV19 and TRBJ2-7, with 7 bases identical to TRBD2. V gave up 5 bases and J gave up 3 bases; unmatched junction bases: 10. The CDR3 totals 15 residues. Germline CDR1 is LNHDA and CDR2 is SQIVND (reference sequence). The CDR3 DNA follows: TGTGCCAGTAGTCCCTCTCGCGGGGGACTCTACGAGCAGTACTTC. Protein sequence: CASSPSRGGLYEQYF.

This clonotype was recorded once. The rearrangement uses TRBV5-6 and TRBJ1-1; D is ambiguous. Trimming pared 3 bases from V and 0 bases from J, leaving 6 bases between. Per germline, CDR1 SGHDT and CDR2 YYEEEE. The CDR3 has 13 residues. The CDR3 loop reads CASSWTLNTEAFF. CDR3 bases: TGTGCCAGCAGCTGGACCTTGAACACTGAAGCTTTCTTT.

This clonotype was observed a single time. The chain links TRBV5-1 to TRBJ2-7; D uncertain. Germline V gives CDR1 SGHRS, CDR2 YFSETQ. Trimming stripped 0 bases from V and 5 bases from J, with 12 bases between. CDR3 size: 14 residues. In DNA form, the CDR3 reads TGCGCCAGCAGCTTGGTTGCCCAGCACGACGAGCAGTACTTC. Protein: CASSLVAQHDEQYF.

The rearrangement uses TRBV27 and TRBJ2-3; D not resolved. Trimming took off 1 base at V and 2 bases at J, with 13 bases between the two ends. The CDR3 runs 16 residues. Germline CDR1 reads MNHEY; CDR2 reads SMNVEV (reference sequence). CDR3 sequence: CASSLFGLTATDTQYF. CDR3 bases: TGTGCCAGCAGTTTATTCGGCTTGACGGCCACAGATACGCAGTATTTT.

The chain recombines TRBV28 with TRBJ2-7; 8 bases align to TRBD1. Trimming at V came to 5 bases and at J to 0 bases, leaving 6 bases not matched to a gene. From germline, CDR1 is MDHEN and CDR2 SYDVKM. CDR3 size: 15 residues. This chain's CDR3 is CASSPDRGFSYEQYF. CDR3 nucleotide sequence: TGTGCCAGCAGTCCAGACAGGGGATTCTCCTACGAGCAGTACTTC.

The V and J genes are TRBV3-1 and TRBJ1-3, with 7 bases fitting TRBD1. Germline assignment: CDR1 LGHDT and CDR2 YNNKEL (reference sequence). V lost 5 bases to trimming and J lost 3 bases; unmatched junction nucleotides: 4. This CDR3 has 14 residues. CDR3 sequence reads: CASSAGTVGNTIYF. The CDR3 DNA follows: TGTGCCAGCAGCGCCGGGACAGTTGGAAACACCATATATTTT.

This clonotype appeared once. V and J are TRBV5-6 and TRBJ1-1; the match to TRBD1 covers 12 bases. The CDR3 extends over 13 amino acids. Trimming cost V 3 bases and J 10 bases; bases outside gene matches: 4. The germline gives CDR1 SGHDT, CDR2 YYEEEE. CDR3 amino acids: CASSYGTGGGAFF. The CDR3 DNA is TGTGCCAGCAGCTACGGGACAGGGGGCGGAGCTTTCTTT.

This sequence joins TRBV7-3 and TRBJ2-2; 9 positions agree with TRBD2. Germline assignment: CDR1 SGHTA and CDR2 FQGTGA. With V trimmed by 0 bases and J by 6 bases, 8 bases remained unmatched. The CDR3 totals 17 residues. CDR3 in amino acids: CASSLTSGGGASGELFF. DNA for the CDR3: TGTGCCAGCAGCTTAACGTCGGGCGGGGGGGCCTCCGGGGAGCTGTTTTTT.